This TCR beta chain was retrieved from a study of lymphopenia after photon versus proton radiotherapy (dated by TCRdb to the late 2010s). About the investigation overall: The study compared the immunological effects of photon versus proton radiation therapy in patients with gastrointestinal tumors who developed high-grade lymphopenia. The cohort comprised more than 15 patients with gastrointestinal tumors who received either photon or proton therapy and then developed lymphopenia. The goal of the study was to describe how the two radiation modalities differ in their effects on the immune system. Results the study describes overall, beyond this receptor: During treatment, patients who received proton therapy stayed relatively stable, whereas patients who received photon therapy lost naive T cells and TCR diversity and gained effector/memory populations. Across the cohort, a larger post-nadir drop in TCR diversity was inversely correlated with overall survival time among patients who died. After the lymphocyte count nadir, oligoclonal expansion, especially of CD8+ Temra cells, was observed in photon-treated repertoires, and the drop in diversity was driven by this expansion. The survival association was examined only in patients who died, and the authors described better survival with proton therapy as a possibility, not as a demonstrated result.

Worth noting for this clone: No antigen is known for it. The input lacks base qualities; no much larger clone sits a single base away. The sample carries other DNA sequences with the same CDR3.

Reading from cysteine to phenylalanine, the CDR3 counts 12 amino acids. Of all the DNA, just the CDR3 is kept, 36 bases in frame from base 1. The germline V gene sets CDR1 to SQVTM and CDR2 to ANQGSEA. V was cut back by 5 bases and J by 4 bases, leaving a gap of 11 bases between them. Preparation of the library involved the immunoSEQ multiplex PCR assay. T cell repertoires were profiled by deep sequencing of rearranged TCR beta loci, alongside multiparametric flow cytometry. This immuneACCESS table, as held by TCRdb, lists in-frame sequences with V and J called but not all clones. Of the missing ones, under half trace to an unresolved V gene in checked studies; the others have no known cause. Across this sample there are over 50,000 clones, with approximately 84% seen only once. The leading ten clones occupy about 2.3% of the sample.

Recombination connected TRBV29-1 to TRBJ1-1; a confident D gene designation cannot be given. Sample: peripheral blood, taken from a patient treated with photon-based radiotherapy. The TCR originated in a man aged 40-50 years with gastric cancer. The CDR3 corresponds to CSVTGRGTEAFF. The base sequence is TGCAGCGTTACGGGTCGGGGCACTGAAGCTTTCTTT.